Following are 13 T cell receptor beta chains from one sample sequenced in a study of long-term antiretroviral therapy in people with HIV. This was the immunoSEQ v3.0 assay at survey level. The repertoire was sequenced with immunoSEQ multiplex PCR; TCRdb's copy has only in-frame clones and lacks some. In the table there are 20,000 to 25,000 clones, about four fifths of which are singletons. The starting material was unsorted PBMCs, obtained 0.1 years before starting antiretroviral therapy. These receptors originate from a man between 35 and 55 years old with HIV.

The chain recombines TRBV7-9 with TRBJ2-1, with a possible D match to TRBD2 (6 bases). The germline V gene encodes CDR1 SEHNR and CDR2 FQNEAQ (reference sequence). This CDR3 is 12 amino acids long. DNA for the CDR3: TGTGTCTCCGGGGGCTCCTACAATGAGCAGTTCTTC. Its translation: CVSGGSYNEQFF.

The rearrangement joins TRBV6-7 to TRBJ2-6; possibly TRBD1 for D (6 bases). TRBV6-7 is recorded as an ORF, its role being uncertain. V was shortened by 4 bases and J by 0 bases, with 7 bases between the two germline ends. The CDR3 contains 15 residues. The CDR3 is CASSLGHSGANVLTF. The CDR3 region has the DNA TGTGCCAGCAGTTTGGGACACTCTGGGGCCAACGTCCTGACTTTC.

In nucleotides, the CDR3 is TGTGCCAGCAGCTTGAGGACAGGGAATTATGGCTACACCTTC. Protein: CASSLRTGNYGYTF. V usage is TRBV7-2 and J usage is TRBJ1-2; 8 bases align to TRBD1. There are 14 residues in the CDR3. Looked up from germline, CDR1 is SGHTA and CDR2 is FQGNSA. Trimming at V came to 3 bases and at J to 5 bases, leaving 5 bases not matched to a gene.

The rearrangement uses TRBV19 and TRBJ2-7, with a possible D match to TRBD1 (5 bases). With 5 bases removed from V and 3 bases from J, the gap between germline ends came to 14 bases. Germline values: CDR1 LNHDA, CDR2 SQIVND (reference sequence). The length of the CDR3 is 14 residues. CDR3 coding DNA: TGTGCCAGTAGTCCCGACAGAAACTACTACGAGCAGTACTTC. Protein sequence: CASSPDRNYYEQYF. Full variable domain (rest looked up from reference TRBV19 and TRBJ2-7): DGGITQSPKYLFRKEGQNVTLSCEQNLNHDAMYWYRQDPGQGLRLIYYSQIVNDFQKGDIAEGYSVSREKKESFPLTVTSAQKNPTAFYLCASSPDRNYYEQYFGPGTRLTVT.

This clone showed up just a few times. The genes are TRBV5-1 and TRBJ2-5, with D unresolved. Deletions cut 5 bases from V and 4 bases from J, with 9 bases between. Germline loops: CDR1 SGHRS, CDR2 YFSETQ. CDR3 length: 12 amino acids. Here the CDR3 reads CASSRWVETQYF. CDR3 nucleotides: TGCGCCAGCAGTCGGTGGGTAGAGACCCAGTACTTC.

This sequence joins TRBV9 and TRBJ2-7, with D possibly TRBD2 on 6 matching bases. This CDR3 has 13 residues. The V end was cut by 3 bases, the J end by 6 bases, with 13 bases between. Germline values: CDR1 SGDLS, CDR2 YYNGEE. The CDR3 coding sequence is TGTGCCAGCAGCGGGAGGGTGGTAGGCGAGCAGTACTTC. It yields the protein CASSGRVVGEQYF.

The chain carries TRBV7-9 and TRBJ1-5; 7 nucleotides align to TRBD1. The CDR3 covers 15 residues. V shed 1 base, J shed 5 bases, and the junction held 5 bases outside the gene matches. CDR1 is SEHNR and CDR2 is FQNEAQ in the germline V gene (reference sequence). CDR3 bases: TGTGCCAGCAGCTTAGGGGGGACAGTTCATCAGCCCCAGCATTTT. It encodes CASSLGGTVHQPQHF.

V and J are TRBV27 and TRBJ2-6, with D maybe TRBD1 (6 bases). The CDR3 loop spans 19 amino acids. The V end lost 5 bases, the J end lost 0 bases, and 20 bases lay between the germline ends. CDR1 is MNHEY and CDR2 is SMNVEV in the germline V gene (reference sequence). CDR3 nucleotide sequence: TGTGCCAGCAGTCCAACTATCCCTCACAGGGACTCTGGGGCCAACGTCCTGACTTTC. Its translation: CASSPTIPHRDSGANVLTF. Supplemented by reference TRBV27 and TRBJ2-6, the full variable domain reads EAQVTQNPRYLITVTGKKLTVTCSQNMNHEYMSWYRQDPGLGLRQIYYSMNVEVTDKGDVPEGYKVSRKEKRNFPLILESPSPNQTSLYFCASSPTIPHRDSGANVLTFGAGSRLTVL.

The DNA of the CDR3 is TGCGCCAGCAGCCAAGACCGGGGCGGGTACTATGGCTACACCTTC. This gives the protein CASSQDRGGYYGYTF. This chain uses TRBV4-3 with TRBJ1-2; D may be TRBD1 (5 bases). The CDR3 runs to 15 residues. V lost 0 bases and J 3 bases, leaving 11 bases between the germline ends. In germline, CDR1 is LGHNA, CDR2 YSLEER.

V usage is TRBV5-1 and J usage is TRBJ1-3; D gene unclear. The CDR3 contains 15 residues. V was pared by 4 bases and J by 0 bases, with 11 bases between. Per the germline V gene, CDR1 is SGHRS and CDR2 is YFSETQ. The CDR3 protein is CASSPNPGSGNTIYF. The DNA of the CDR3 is TGCGCCAGCAGCCCTAATCCAGGCTCTGGAAACACCATATATTTT.

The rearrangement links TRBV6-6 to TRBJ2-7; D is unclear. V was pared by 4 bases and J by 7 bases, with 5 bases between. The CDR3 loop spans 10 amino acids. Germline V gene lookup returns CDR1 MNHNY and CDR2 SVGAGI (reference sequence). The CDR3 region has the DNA TGTGCCAGCAGTTCGCGGGAGCAGTACTTC. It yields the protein CASSSREQYF.

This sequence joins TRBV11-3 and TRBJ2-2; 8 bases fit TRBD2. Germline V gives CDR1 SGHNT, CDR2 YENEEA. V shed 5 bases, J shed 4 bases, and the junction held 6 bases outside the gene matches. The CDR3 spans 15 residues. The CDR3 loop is CASSPSSGGTGELFF. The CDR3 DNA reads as TGTGCCAGCAGCCCCTCGAGCGGGGGCACCGGGGAGCTGTTTTTT.

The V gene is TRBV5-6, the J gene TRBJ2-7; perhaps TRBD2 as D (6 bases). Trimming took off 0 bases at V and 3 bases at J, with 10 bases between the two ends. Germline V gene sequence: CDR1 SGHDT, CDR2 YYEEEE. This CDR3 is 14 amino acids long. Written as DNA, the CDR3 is TGTGCCAGCAGCTTGGTAGGAGGGATCTACGAGCAGTACTTC. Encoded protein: CASSLVGGIYEQYF. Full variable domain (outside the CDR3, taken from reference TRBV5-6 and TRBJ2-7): DAGVTQSPTHLIKTRGQQVTLRCSPKSGHDTVSWYQQALGQGPQFIFQYYEEEERQRGNFPDRFSGHQFPNYSSELNVNALLLGDSALYLCASSLVGGIYEQYFGPGTRLTVT.